Listed here are 30 T cell receptor beta chains from one sample, sequenced in a study of CD8 T cells in ankylosing spondylitis. From the 5' RACE reads, TCRdb called clonotypes with MiXCR, one entry per CDR3 protein. In the table there are about 220,000 distinct CDR3 sequences, more than 9% of which are singletons. The sequenced material came from blood, either unsorted or a sorted T cell fraction (not recorded which). These receptors were taken from a male donor with ankylosing spondylitis or in good health (not recorded which).

This clonotype was found a few times. This chain uses TRBV7-2 with TRBJ2-7; unclear D gene. CDR1 is SGHTA and CDR2 is FQGNSA in the germline V gene. There are 12 residues in the CDR3. Between the trimmed V and J ends, which lost 5 bases and 7 bases, there was a span of 12 bases. In DNA, the CDR3 is TGTGCCAGCAGCAACCTGGTACGGGAGCAGTACTTC. Encoded protein: CASSNLVREQYF. Full variable domain (missing parts from reference TRBV7-2 and TRBJ2-7): GAGVSQSPSNKVTEKGKDVELRCDPISGHTALYWYRQSLGQGLEFLIYFQGNSAPDKSGLPSDRFSAERTGGSVSTLTIQRTQQEDSAVYLCASSNLVREQYFGPGTRLTVT.

This chain connects TRBV5-6 to TRBJ2-5, with D uncertain. CDR1 SGHDT and CDR2 YYEEEE come from the germline V gene. The CDR3 consists of 14 residues. Trimming removed 0 bases at V and 0 bases at J, with 6 bases between. The CDR3 region has the DNA TGTGCCAGCAGCTTGGAAGGGTACCAAGAGACCCAGTACTTC. It specifies CASSLEGYQETQYF.

This clonotype was recorded a few times. This chain connects TRBV20-1 to TRBJ2-1; 8 bases line up with TRBD2. The CDR3 has 13 amino acids. J gave up 4 bases and V 5 bases, and 4 bases lay outside the gene matches. The V gene's germline CDR1 is DFQATT and CDR2 SNEGSKA (reference sequence). CDR3 in amino acids: CSAGLADYNEQFF. The CDR3 region has the DNA TGCAGTGCTGGACTAGCAGATTACAATGAGCAGTTCTTC.

This clonotype was counted many times. The CDR3, as DNA: TGTGCCAGCAGCGACCCCGTCCCCCCCAACACTGAAGCTTTCTTT. It encodes CASSDPVPPNTEAFF. The chain employs TRBV11-1 and TRBJ1-1; D remains ambiguous. This CDR3 has 15 residues. The V gene lost 5 bases and the J gene lost 2 bases, with 15 bases spanning the gap. From germline, CDR1 is SGHAT and CDR2 FQDESV (reference sequence).

This clonotype was seen only a few times. The chain is built from TRBV6-1 and TRBJ2-7; TRBD2 is a possible D gene (6 bases). From germline, CDR1 is MNHNS and CDR2 SASEGT. V was clipped by 7 bases and J by 2 bases, with 18 bases between them. This CDR3 region has 15 residues. The CDR3 DNA is TGTGCCAGCATACCGGCGGGGCGCACAACCTACGAGCAGTACTTC. This codes for CASIPAGRTTYEQYF.

This clonotype was counted at least ten times. The chain joins TRBV12-3 or TRBV12-4 to TRBJ1-2; weak D call: TRBD1 (5 bases). This CDR3 contains 13 residues. V lost 5 bases to trimming and J lost 8 bases, with 15 bases between them. CDR3 region: CASSPQDTYGYTF. The CDR3 nucleotides read TGTGCCAGCAGTCCCCAGGACACGTACGGCTACACCTTC.

This clonotype came up a few times. The chain recombines TRBV5-1 with TRBJ1-1, with 7 bases fitting TRBD1. Germline values: CDR1 SGHRS, CDR2 YFSETQ. V lost 4 bases to trimming and J lost 7 bases; unmatched junction nucleotides: 7. The CDR3 sequence is 13 residues long. CDR3 coding DNA: TGCGCCAGCAGCCTCGGGACAGCGCTTGAAGCTTTCTTT. Amino acid sequence: CASSLGTALEAFF. The variable domain in full, with the rest retrieved from reference TRBV5-1 and TRBJ1-1, is KAGVTQTPRYLIKTRGQQVTLSCSPISGHRSVSWYQQTPGQGLQFLFEYFSETQRNKGNFPGRFSGRQFSNSRSEMNVSTLELGDSALYLCASSLGTALEAFFGQGTRLTVV.

This clonotype appeared a few times. V gene TRBV15 combines with J gene TRBJ2-7; no firm D call. Germline V gives CDR1 LNHNV, CDR2 YYDKDF (reference sequence). Trimming cost V 0 bases and J 1 base, with 10 bases left between them. CDR3 size: 15 residues. CDR3: CATSRDLGGSYEQYF. CDR3 nucleotides: TGTGCCACCAGCAGAGATTTGGGCGGTTCCTACGAGCAGTACTTC.

This clonotype was observed at least ten times. The chain carries TRBV7-9 and TRBJ1-4, with TRBD1 identical over 7 bases. The CDR3 has 16 residues. After removal of 4 bases from V and 2 bases from J, the junction contained 7 bases not matched to a gene. CDR1 SEHNR and CDR2 FQNEAQ come from the germline V gene (reference sequence). CDR3 loop: CASSYSTGYTNEKLFF. DNA of the CDR3: TGTGCCAGCAGCTATTCGACAGGGTACACTAATGAAAAACTGTTTTTT. The full variable domain, its missing parts supplied by reference TRBV7-9 and TRBJ1-4, is DTGVSQNPRHKITKRGQNVTFRCDPISEHNRLYWYRQTLGQGPEFLTYFQNEAQLEKSRLLSDRFSAERPKGSFSTLEIQRTEQGDSAMYLCASSYSTGYTNEKLFFGSGTQLSVL.

This clonotype was counted many times. The J gene is TRBJ2-5, the V gene TRBV28; TRBD1 matches 7 bases. Germline V CDR1 and CDR2: MDHEN, SYDVKM. This CDR3 contains 18 residues. Germline trimming cut 7 bases from V and 0 bases from J; bases unmatched to any gene: 17. CDR3 loop: CASNLIIPGGEDQETQYF. In DNA form, the CDR3 reads TGTGCCAGCAACCTAATCATTCCAGGGGGAGAGGACCAAGAGACCCAGTACTTC.

There are many counts of this clonotype. This sequence joins TRBV7-3 and TRBJ2-1, with D unclear. CDR1 and CDR2 (germline): SGHTA, FQGTGA. This CDR3 contains 12 residues. Trimming took 4 bases from V and 4 from J, leaving 5 bases between them. DNA of the CDR3: TGTGCCAGCAGCTCCAAATACAATGAGCAGTTCTTC. This encodes CASSSKYNEQFF.

The sample holds many counts of this clonotype. The chain is built from TRBV6-5 and TRBJ1-1; TRBD1 might be the D (6 bases). The V and J ends lost 0 bases and 0 bases respectively, with 26 bases between them. CDR3 size: 21 residues. Germline-derived CDR1 and CDR2 are MNHEY and SVGAGI. CDR3 protein: CASSYSSVPRGAAYMNTEAFF. The CDR3 bases are TGTGCCAGCAGTTACTCCTCCGTCCCCAGGGGAGCGGCCTACATGAACACTGAAGCTTTCTTT.

This clonotype was detected many times. J is TRBJ2-7 and V is TRBV6-2 or TRBV6-3; 8 bases match TRBD1. V trimming: 5 bases; J trimming: 5 bases; junction bases outside the gene matches: 11. The germline gives CDR1 MNHEY, CDR2 SVGEGT. This CDR3 comprises 15 residues. CDR3 in DNA: TGTGCCAGCAGTCGGTCCCCAGACAGGGGAAACGAGCAGTACTTC. This gives the protein CASSRSPDRGNEQYF.

In this sample, this clonotype turned up many times. This chain links TRBV7-9 with TRBJ2-1; 7 nucleotides line up with TRBD2. V dropped 4 bases and J dropped 9; count of bases not matched to a gene: 6. The germline V gene has CDR1 SEHNR and CDR2 FQNEAQ (reference sequence). The CDR3 length is 13 residues. For the CDR3, the DNA is TGTGCCAGCAGCTCCTATGGGGGGGGTGAGCAGTTCTTC. This sequence encodes CASSSYGGGEQFF.

In this sample, this clonotype turned up a few times. The chain carries TRBV6-5 and TRBJ2-7, with D unclear. The CDR3 consists of 13 residues. The V end was cut by 3 bases, the J end by 2 bases, with 8 bases between. Looked up from germline, CDR1 is MNHEY and CDR2 is SVGAGI. Written as DNA, the CDR3 is TGTGCCAGCAGTTATGGGTTACCCTACGAGCAGTACTTC. It yields the protein CASSYGLPYEQYF.

This clonotype was counted a single time. With a much larger clone just one base away, this may be a read error. V and J are TRBV5-1 and TRBJ1-1; TRBD1 might be the D (5 bases). The germline CDR1 and CDR2 sequences are SGHRS and YFSETQ. The CDR3 extends over 13 amino acids. The V gene lost 6 bases and the J gene lost 1 base, with 10 bases spanning the gap. This CDR3 is CASTGDPNTEAFF. CDR3 coding DNA: TGCGCCAGCACGGGGGACCCGAACACTGAAGCTTTCTTT.

V and J are TRBV5-1 and TRBJ2-1, with D perhaps TRBD1 or TRBD2 (5 bases each). The CDR3 covers 15 residues. V lost 0 bases and J 5 bases, leaving 12 bases between the germline ends. CDR1 is SGHRS, CDR2 YFSETQ, per germline. CDR3 bases: TGCGCCAGCAGCTTGGGAGGGACGGGGAACAATGAGCAGTTCTTC. Translating gives CASSLGGTGNNEQFF. Filled out from reference TRBV5-1 and TRBJ2-1, the complete variable domain reads KAGVTQTPRYLIKTRGQQVTLSCSPISGHRSVSWYQQTPGQGLQFLFEYFSETQRNKGNFPGRFSGRQFSNSRSEMNVSTLELGDSALYLCASSLGGTGNNEQFFGPGTRLTVL.

The sample holds a few counts of this clonotype. The chain combines TRBV11-2 with TRBJ2-7; TRBD1 or TRBD2 may be the D gene (5 bases each). Germline lookup yields CDR1 SGHAT and CDR2 FQNNGV. V was shortened by 3 bases and J by 2 bases, with 11 bases between the two germline ends. This CDR3 comprises 14 residues. The CDR3 sequence is CASSFRDLPYEQYF. The CDR3 nucleotides are TGTGCCAGCAGCTTCCGGGACCTCCCCTACGAGCAGTACTTC.

Only a few counts were recorded for this clonotype. The V call is TRBV12-3 or TRBV12-4, the J call TRBJ2-7, with 9 bases identical to TRBD1. Trimming at V came to 3 bases and at J to 2 bases, leaving 11 bases not matched to a gene. CDR3 length equals 17 residues. The chain's CDR3 is CASSLGLGGQGPYEQYF. The CDR3 DNA reads as TGTGCCAGCAGTTTGGGTCTCGGGGGACAGGGACCCTACGAGCAGTACTTC.

V gene TRBV12-3 or TRBV12-4 combines with J gene TRBJ2-7; TRBD2 agrees at 7 bases. Trimming took 4 bases from V and 2 from J; bases not matched to a gene: 11. The length of the CDR3 is 16 residues. CDR3 nucleotide sequence: TGTGCCAGCAGTTGGGAGGGGCGGGGTAGCCCCTACGAGCAGTACTTC. Translating gives CASSWEGRGSPYEQYF.

This clonotype was observed many times. The chain recombines TRBV5-1 with TRBJ1-1; D remains unclear. In germline, CDR1 is SGHRS, CDR2 YFSETQ. V shed 6 bases and J shed 0 bases, with 24 bases lying between them. This CDR3 is 18 amino acids long. The CDR3 DNA sequence: TGCGCCAGCACCGATAGCTTGTCGACACACCCTATGAACACTGAAGCTTTCTTT. It encodes CASTDSLSTHPMNTEAFF.

In this sample, this clonotype turned up many times. The V and J genes are TRBV4-2 and TRBJ2-7; weak D call: TRBD2 (6 bases). Trimming shortened V by 0 bases and J by 0 bases, and 9 bases separated the two germline ends. CDR1 LGHNA and CDR2 YNFKEQ come from the germline V gene. The CDR3 contains 15 residues. CDR3 in amino acids: CASSQDASASYEQYF. In DNA form, the CDR3 reads TGTGCCAGCAGCCAAGACGCTAGCGCCTCCTACGAGCAGTACTTC.

This clonotype was detected only a few times. The chain uses TRBV5-1 and TRBJ2-3; D gene uncertain. CDR3 length: 13 amino acids. Germline CDR1 reads SGHRS; CDR2 reads YFSETQ. V shed 0 bases and J shed 2 bases, with 4 bases lying between them. The CDR3 loop is CASSLGLTDTQYF. DNA for the CDR3: TGCGCCAGCAGCTTGGGTCTCACAGATACGCAGTATTTT.

The CDR3 coding sequence is TGTGCCAGCTCACCGGGAGGGTTGAACACTGAAGCTTTCTTT. It encodes CASSPGGLNTEAFF. The chain uses TRBV18 and TRBJ1-1, with no clear D. There are 14 residues in the CDR3. V dropped 3 bases and J dropped 0 bases, with 8 bases sitting between them. CDR1 KGHSH and CDR2 LQKENI come from the germline V gene.

There are many counts of this clonotype. The chain has TRBV5-4 and TRBJ2-5, with D possibly matching TRBD1 (6 bases). Germline lookup yields CDR1 SGHNT and CDR2 YYREEE (reference sequence). There are 16 residues in the CDR3. V lost 4 bases and J 4 bases, leaving 20 bases between the germline ends. Written as DNA, the CDR3 is TGTGCCAGCAGCCCAGAAAACAGGGCCCACCCAGAGACCCAGTACTTC. Its translation is CASSPENRAHPETQYF.

This clonotype has ten or more counts. The chain carries TRBV7-6 and TRBJ2-3; 12 bases agree with TRBD2. This CDR3 is built from 17 residues. V trimming: 5 bases; J trimming: 2 bases; junction bases outside the gene matches: 8. Germline loops: CDR1 SGHVS, CDR2 FNYEAQ. For the CDR3, the DNA is TGTGCCAGCAGCCGCTGGGGGACTAGCGGGCTCACAGATACGCAGTATTTT. Translating it yields CASSRWGTSGLTDTQYF.

This clonotype was recorded many times. This rearrangement joins TRBV4-2 to TRBJ1-1; no clear D. Trimming removed 3 bases from V and 0 bases from J, with 11 bases in between. Germline CDR1 and CDR2: LGHNA and YNFKEQ. The CDR3 contains 15 residues. The CDR3 reads CASSHKADLNTEAFF. CDR3 nucleotide sequence: TGTGCCAGCAGCCATAAAGCAGATTTGAACACTGAAGCTTTCTTT.

Many counts were recorded for this clonotype. The chain uses TRBV7-2 and TRBJ2-7, with D uncertain. The CDR3 has 14 amino acids. V lost 1 base, J lost 3 bases, and 10 bases lay in between. In germline, CDR1 is SGHTA, CDR2 FQGNSA. The CDR3 DNA sequence: TGTGCCAGCAGCTTAGAGGGCAGACACTACGAGCAGTACTTC. It codes for CASSLEGRHYEQYF. Drawing the rest from reference TRBV7-2 and TRBJ2-7, the complete variable domain is GAGVSQSPSNKVTEKGKDVELRCDPISGHTALYWYRQSLGQGLEFLIYFQGNSAPDKSGLPSDRFSAERTGGSVSTLTIQRTQQEDSAVYLCASSLEGRHYEQYFGPGTRLTVT.

This clonotype was detected many times. J is TRBJ1-2 and V is TRBV12-3 or TRBV12-4; weak D call: TRBD1 (6 bases). This CDR3 spans 18 amino acids. Trimming pared 6 bases from V and 3 bases from J, leaving 26 bases between. The CDR3 nucleotides read TGTGCCAGCAGACCCGGAGGAGGGGGATTGAACTACTACTATGGCTACACCTTC. This translates into CASRPGGGGLNYYYGYTF.

This clonotype appeared many times. This chain connects TRBV3-1 to TRBJ1-1; no clear D. V lost 4 bases and J lost 1, with 13 bases in between. The CDR3 extends over 15 amino acids. Per germline, CDR1 LGHDT and CDR2 YNNKEL (reference sequence). CDR3 coding DNA: TGTGCCAGCAGCCCTAAGATGTGGGGGAACACTGAAGCTTTCTTT. Translated, it gives CASSPKMWGNTEAFF.